Following are 10 T cell receptor beta chains from one sample sequenced in a study of blood T cell repertoires in COVID-19. Clones were sequenced by immunoSEQ multiplex PCR, and TCRdb holds only the in-frame ones, with some missing. The sample contains more than 300,000 clones, approximately 88% of which appear only once. The sample consisted of peripheral blood. These receptor sequences come from a woman in her twenties or thirties with COVID-19, enrolled during active disease.

V and J are TRBV6-2 or TRBV6-3 and TRBJ1-6, with D perhaps matching TRBD1 (5 bases). The CDR3 is 11 residues long. From germline, CDR1 is MNHEY and CDR2 SVGEGT. The germline V and J ends were trimmed by 2 bases and 13 bases, with 6 bases remaining between them. The CDR3 region is CASSYGGPLHF. CDR3 sequence (DNA): TGTGCCAGCAGTTACGGGGGGCCCCTCCACTTT.

The chain links TRBV27 to TRBJ2-1; TRBD1 matches at 9 bases. The CDR3 has 15 residues. After removal of 5 bases from V and 5 bases from J, the junction contained 7 bases not matched to a gene. In germline, CDR1 is MNHEY, CDR2 SMNVEV (reference sequence). The CDR3 protein is CASSEDRGGNNEQFF. The CDR3 nucleotides are TGTGCCAGCAGTGAAGACAGGGGGGGAAACAATGAGCAGTTCTTC.

The gene calls are TRBV15 and TRBJ1-5; 7 nucleotides align to TRBD1. Germline values: CDR1 LNHNV, CDR2 YYDKDF (reference sequence). V shed 3 bases, J shed 0 bases, and the junction held 8 bases outside the gene matches. CDR3 length: 17 amino acids. The CDR3 reads CATSSFGTADSNQPQHF. The CDR3 region has the DNA TGTGCCACCAGCAGTTTCGGGACAGCTGATAGCAATCAGCCCCAGCATTTT.

The chain uses TRBV27 and TRBJ2-1; no clear D gene. The CDR3 length is 11 residues. Germline V gene lookup returns CDR1 MNHEY and CDR2 SMNVEV (reference sequence). V gave up 8 bases and J gave up 6 bases, with 8 bases separating them. Here the CDR3 DNA reads TGTGCCAGCGGGCAAATCAATGAGCAGTTCTTC. Protein: CASGQINEQFF.

The chain recombines TRBV2 with TRBJ2-7, with D perhaps TRBD2 (7 bases). CDR3 size: 13 residues. Trimming pared 6 bases from V and 6 bases from J, leaving 15 bases between. Germline CDR1 is SNHLY and CDR2 is FYNNEI. CDR3 bases: TGTGCCAGCAGCCTCCGGGGGGCTGGCGAGCAGTACTTC. Translation gives CASSLRGAGEQYF.

The V and J genes are TRBV6-6 and TRBJ1-2; possibly TRBD1 for D (5 bases). Trimming removed 0 bases from V and 7 bases from J, with 12 bases in between. The germline V gene has CDR1 MNHNY and CDR2 SVGAGI (reference sequence). The CDR3 consists of 14 residues. CDR3 protein: CASSYSKIDSGYTF. DNA for the CDR3: TGTGCCAGCAGTTACTCGAAAATCGACAGTGGCTACACCTTC.

The chain links TRBV4-2 to TRBJ2-1; TRBD2 aligns across 10 bases. V was pared by 1 base and J by 9 bases, with 6 bases of the junction left unmatched. The CDR3 runs 15 residues. Germline loops: CDR1 LGHNA, CDR2 YNFKEQ. CDR3 nucleotide sequence: TGTGCCAGCAGCCAAGTTCGCAGCGGGGGGGCTGAGCAGTTCTTC. It codes for CASSQVRSGGAEQFF.

The chain employs TRBV3-1 (or the pseudogene TRBV3-2) and TRBJ2-7, with D maybe TRBD2 (6 bases). Trimming pared 0 bases from V and 4 bases from J, leaving 10 bases between. CDR1 LGHDT and CDR2 YNNKEL come from the germline V gene (reference sequence). The CDR3 consists of 14 residues. CDR3 nucleotide sequence: TGTGCCAGCAGCCAAGAAGGTGGGAGGTACGAGCAGTACTTC. Protein: CASSQEGGRYEQYF.

V usage is TRBV4-1 and J usage is TRBJ2-3, with 9 bases identical to TRBD2. This CDR3 region has 16 residues. Germline V gene lookup returns CDR1 MGHRA and CDR2 YSYEKL. V trimming: 0 bases; J trimming: 6 bases; junction bases outside the gene matches: 7. The chain's CDR3 is CASSQEVSGGMDTQYF. The CDR3 DNA is TGCGCCAGCAGCCAAGAGGTTAGCGGGGGAATGGATACGCAGTATTTT.

This sequence joins TRBV11-3 and TRBJ2-7; 10 positions agree with TRBD2. The CDR3 is made up of 18 amino acids. Germline V gene lookup returns CDR1 SGHNT and CDR2 YENEEA. The V gene end was trimmed by 5 bases and the J gene end by 2 bases; junction bases not matched to a gene: 15. CDR3 DNA: TGTGCCAGCAGCGAGGAGCGGGGGGGCAATCCTCGTGCCTACGAGCAGTACTTC. This sequence encodes CASSEERGGNPRAYEQYF.